The TCR beta chain described here comes from a study of CD8 T cells in Susac syndrome. RNA totalling about 0.5 to 1 ug underwent reverse transcription with random hexamers. TCRdb re-derived calls from the immunoSEQ multiplex PCR reads in MiXCR, one entry per CDR3 protein. The sample lists fewer than 200,000 distinct CDR3 sequences; 90% to 95% were seen once. Material: CD4+ T cells from PBMCs. This clonotype was sampled from a human donor in good health.

CDR3 sequence: CASSFPKSPTSGLKYEQYF. In DNA form, the CDR3 reads TGTGCCAGCAGTTTCCCAAAGTCCCCTACTAGCGGGCTTAAATACGAGCAGTACTTC. The chain combines TRBV28 with TRBJ2-7; 9 bases agree with TRBD2. Germline V gene data show CDR1 as MDHEN and CDR2 as SYDVKM. This CDR3 contains 19 residues. The junction had 19 bases not matched to a gene; V was cut back by 3 bases and J by 4 bases.